Given below is one TCR beta chain in context. The antigen is unknown. These data come from a study of OX40 agonist ivuxolimab in advanced cancers. The overall study: Every patient in dose escalation had hepatocellular carcinoma, melanoma, renal cell or head and neck cancer.

Study-wide points: With doses of 0.1 to 3.0 mg/kg, CD4+ and CD8+ blood T cells had undergone clonal expansion by week 6. Relative to CD4+, CD8+ T cells held more expanded clones on average.

The method was immunoSEQ multiplex PCR; TCRdb's version includes in-frame clones alone and lacks a portion of them. The table lists fewer than 80,000 clones, approximately 90% of them singletons. Germline loops: CDR1 SEHNR, CDR2 FQNEAQ (reference sequence). V lost 3 bases, J lost 2 bases, and 8 bases lay in between. The CDR3 runs 13 residues. The gene calls are TRBV7-9 and TRBJ2-7, with a weak D call TRBD2 (5 bases). This material consisted of CD4+ or CD8+ T cells sorted from blood, taken in a trial of the OX40 agonist ivuxolimab. The clonotype originates from an adult with an advanced solid tumor such as melanoma, head and neck, liver or kidney cancer. CDR3 residues: CASSFGGPYEQYF. CDR3 in DNA: TGTGCCAGCAGCTTCGGCGGGCCCTACGAGCAGTACTTC.